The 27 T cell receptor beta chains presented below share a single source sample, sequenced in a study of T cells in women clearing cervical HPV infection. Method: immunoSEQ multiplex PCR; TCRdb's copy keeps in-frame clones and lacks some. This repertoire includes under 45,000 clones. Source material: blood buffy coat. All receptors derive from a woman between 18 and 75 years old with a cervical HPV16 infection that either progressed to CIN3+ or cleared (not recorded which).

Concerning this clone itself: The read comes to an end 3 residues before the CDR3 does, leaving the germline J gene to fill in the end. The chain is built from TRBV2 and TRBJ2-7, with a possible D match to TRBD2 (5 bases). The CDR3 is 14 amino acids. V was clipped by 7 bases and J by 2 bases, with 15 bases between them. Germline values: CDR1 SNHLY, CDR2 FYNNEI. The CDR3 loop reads CASIPRVGPYEQYF. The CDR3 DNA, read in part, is TGTGCCAGCATTCCGAGGGTGGGCCCCTACGAG.

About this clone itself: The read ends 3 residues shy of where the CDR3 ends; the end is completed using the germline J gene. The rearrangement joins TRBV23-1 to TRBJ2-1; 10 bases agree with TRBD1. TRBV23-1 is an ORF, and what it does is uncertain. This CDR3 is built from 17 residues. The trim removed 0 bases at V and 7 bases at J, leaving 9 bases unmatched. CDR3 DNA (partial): TGCGCCAGCAGTCAATCGAAGGGGGACAGGGGTTTGAATGAG. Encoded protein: CASSQSKGDRGLNE. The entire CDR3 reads CASSQSKGDRGLNEQFF.

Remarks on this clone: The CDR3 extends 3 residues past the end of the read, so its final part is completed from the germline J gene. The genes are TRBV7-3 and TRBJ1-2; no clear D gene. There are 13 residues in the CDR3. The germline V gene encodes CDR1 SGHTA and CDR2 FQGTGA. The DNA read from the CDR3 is TGTGCCAGCAGCCCTAGCGCCCCAGATACC. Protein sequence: CASSPSAPDT. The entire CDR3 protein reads CASSPSAPDTYTF.

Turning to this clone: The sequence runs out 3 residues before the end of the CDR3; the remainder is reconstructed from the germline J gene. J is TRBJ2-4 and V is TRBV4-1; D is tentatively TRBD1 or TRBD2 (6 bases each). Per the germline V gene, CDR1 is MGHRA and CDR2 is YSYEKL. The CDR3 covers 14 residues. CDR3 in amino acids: CASSQNREVETQYF. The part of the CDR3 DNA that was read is TGCGCCAGCAGCCAAAACAGGGAGGTCGAGACT.

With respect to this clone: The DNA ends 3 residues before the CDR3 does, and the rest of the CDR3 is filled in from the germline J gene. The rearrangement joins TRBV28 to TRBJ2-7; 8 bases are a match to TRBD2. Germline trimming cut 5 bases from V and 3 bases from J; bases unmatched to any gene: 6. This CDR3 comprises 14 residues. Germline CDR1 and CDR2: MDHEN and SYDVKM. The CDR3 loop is CASSPTGTSYEQYF. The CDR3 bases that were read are TGTGCCAGCAGTCCCACCGGGACTAGCTACGAG.

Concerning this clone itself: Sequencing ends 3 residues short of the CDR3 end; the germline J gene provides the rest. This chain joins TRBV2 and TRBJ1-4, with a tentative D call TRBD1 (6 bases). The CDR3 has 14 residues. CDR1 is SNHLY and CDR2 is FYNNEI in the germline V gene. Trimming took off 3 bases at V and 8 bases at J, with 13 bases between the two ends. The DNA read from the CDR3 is TGTGCCAGCAGTGATGGGGCAGGGGTAGAAAAA. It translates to CASSDGAGVEK. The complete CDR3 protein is CASSDGAGVEKLFF. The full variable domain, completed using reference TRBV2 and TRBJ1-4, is EPEVTQTPSHQVTQMGQEVILRCVPISNHLYFYWYRQILGQKVEFLVSFYNNEISEKSEIFDDQFSVERPDGSNFTLKIRSTKLEDSAMYFCASSDGAGVEKLFFGSGTQLSVL.

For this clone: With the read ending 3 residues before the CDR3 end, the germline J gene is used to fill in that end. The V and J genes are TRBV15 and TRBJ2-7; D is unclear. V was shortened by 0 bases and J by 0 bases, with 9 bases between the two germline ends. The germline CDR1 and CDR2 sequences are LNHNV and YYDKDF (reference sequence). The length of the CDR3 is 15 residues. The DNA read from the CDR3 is TGTGCCACCAGCAGAGATCGGTTACTCTCCTACGAG. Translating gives CATSRDRLLSYE. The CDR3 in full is CATSRDRLLSYEQYF.

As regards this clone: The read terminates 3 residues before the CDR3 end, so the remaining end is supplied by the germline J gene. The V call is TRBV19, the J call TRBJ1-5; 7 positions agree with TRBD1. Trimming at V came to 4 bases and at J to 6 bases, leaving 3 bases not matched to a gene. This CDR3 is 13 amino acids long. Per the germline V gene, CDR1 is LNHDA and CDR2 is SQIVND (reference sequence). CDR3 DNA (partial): TGTGCCAGTAGTACTGGACAGGCTCAGCCC. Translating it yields CASSTGQAQP. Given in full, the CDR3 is CASSTGQAQPQHF.

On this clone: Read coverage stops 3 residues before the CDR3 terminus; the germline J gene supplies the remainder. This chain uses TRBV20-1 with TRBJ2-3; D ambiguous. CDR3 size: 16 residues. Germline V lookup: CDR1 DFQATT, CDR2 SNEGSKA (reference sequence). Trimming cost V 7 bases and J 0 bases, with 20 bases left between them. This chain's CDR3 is CSVTPVSGLSTDTQYF. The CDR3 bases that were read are TGCAGTGTCACTCCTGTCTCCGGGTTGAGCACAGATACG.

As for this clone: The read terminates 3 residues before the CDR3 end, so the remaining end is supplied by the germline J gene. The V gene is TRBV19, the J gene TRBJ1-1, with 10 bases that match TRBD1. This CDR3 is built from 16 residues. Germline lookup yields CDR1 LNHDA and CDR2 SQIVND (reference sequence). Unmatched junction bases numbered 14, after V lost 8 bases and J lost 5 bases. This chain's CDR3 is CASGTRDRGRWTEAFF. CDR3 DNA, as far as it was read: TGTGCCAGTGGTACACGAGACAGGGGGCGGTGGACTGAA.

CDR3 amino acids: CSAIDRVDYGYTF. CDR3 bases read: TGCAGTGCGATCGACAGGGTTGACTATGGC. This chain links TRBV20-1 with TRBJ1-2; 7 bases map to TRBD1. The read ends 3 residues shy of where the CDR3 ends; the end is completed using the germline J gene. The CDR3 sequence is 13 residues long. Germline loops: CDR1 DFQATT, CDR2 SNEGSKA (reference sequence). V shed 6 bases and J 3 bases; nucleotides not matched to a gene: 7.

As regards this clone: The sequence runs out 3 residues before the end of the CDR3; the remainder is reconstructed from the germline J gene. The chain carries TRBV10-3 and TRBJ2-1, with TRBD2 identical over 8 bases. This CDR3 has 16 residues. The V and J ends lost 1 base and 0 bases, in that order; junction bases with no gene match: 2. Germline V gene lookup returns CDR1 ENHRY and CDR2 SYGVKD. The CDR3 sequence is CAISEYSGSSYNEQFF. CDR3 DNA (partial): TGTGCCATCAGTGAGTACAGCGGGAGCTCCTACAATGAG.

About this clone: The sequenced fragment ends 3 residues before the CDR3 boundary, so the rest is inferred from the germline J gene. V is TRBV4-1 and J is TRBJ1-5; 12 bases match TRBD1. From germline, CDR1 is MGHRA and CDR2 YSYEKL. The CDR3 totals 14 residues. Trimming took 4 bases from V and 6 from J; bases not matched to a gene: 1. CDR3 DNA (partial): TGCGCCAGCAGCCCGGGACAGGGGGCTCAGCCC. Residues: CASSPGQGAQP. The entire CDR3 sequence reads CASSPGQGAQPQHF.

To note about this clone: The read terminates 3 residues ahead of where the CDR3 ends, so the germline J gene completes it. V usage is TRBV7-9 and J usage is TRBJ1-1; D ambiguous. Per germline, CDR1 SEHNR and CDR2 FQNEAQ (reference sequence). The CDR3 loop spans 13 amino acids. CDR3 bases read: TGTGCCAGCAGCTTAGATAGGGCGGGAGGT. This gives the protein CASSLDRAGG. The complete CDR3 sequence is CASSLDRAGGAFF.

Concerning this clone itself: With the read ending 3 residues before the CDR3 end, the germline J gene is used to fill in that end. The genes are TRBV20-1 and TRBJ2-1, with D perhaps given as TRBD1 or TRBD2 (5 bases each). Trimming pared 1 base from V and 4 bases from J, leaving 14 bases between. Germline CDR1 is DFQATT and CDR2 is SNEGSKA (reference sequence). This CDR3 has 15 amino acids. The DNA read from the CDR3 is TGCAGTGCTAGAGGGAAAGGGGAGCTTTACAATGAG. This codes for CSARGKGELYNE. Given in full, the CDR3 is CSARGKGELYNEQFF.

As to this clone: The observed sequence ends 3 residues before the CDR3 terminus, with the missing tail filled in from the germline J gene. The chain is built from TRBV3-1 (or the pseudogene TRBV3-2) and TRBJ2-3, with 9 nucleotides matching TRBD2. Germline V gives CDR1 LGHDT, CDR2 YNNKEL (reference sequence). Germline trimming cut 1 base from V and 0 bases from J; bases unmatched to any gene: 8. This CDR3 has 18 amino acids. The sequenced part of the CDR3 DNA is TGTGCCAGCAGCCAAGTTGCGGGAGGGCCTCCCAGCACAGATACG. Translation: CASSQVAGGPPSTDT. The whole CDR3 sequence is CASSQVAGGPPSTDTQYF.

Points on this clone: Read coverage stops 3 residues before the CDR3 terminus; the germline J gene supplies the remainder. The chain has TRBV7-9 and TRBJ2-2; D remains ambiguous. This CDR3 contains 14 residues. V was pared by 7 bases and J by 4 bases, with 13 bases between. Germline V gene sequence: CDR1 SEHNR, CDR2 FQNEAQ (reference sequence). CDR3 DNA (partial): TGTGCCAGCACCCCCGGCTCGGGCACCGGGGAG. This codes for CASTPGSGTGE. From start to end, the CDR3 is CASTPGSGTGELFF.

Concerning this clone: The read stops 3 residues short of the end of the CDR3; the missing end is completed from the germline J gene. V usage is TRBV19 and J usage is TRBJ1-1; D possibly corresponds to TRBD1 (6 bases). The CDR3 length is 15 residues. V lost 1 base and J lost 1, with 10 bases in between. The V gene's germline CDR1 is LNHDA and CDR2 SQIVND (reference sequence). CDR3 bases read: TGTGCCAGTAGTATAGCGGACAGAGGGAACACTGAA. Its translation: CASSIADRGNTE. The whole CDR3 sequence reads CASSIADRGNTEAFF.

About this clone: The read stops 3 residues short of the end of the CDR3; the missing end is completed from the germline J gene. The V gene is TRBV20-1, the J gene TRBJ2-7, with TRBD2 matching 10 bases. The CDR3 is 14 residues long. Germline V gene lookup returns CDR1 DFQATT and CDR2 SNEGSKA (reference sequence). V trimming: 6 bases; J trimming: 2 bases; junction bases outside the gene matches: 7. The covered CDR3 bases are TGCAGTGCGGGAGCTAGCGGGAGTCCCTACGAG. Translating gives CSAGASGSPYE. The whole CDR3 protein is CSAGASGSPYEQYF.

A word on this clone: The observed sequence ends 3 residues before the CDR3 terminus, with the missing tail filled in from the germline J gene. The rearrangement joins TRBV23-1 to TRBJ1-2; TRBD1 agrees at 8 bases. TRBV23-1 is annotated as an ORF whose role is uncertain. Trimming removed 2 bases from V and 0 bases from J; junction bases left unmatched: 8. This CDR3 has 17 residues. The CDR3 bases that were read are TGCGCCAGCAGTCAACGTGACAGGGGCCCCACTAACTATGGC. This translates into CASSQRDRGPTNYG. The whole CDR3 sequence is CASSQRDRGPTNYGYTF.

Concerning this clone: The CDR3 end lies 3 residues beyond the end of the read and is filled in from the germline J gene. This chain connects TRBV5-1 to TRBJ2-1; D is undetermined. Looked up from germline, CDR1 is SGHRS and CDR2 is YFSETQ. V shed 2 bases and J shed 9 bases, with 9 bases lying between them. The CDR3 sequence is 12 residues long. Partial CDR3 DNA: TGCGCCAGCAGCTTACTAACCAGTGAG. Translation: CASSLLTSE. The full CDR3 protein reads CASSLLTSEQFF.

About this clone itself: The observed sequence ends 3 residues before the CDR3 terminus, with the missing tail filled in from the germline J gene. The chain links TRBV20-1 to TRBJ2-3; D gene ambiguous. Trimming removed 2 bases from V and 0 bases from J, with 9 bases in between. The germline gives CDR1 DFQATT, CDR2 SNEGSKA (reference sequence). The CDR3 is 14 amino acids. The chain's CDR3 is CSARFPYSTDTQYF. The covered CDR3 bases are TGCAGTGCTAGATTTCCCTATAGCACAGATACG.

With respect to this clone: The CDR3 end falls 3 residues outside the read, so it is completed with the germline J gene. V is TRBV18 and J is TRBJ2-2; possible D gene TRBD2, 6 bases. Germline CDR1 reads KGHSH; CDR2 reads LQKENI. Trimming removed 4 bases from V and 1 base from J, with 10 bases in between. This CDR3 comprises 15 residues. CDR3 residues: CASSLRGMNTGELFF. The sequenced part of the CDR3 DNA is TGTGCCAGCTCACTCCGCGGGATGAACACCGGGGAG.

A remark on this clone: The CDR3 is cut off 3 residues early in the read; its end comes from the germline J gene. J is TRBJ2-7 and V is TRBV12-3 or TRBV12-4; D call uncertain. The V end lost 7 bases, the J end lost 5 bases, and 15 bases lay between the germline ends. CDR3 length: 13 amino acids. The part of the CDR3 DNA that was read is TGTGCCAGCACCATTGGCCCCCCCCACGAG. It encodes CASTIGPPHE. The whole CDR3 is CASTIGPPHEQYF.

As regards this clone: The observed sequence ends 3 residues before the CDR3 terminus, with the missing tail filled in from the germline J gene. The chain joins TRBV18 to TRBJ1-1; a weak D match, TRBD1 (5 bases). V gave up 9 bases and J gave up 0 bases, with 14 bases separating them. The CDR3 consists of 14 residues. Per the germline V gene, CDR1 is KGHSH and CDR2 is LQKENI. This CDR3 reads CASQQVALNTEAFF. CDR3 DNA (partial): TGTGCCAGTCAACAGGTTGCCTTGAACACTGAA.

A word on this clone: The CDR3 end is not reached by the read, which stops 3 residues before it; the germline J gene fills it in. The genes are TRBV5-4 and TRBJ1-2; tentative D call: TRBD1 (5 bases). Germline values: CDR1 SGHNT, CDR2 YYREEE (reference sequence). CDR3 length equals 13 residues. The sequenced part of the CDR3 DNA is TGTGCCAGCAGCTCAGGGCAGGTAGATGAC. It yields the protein CASSSGQVDD. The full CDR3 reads CASSSGQVDDYTF.

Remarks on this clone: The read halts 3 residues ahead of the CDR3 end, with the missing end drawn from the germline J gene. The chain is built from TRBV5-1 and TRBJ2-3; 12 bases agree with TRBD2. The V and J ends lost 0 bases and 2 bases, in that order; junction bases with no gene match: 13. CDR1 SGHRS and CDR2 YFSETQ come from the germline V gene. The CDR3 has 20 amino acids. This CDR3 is CASSLGVRGLAGGFTDTQYF. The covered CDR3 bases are TGCGCCAGCAGCTTGGGCGTTCGCGGCCTAGCGGGAGGGTTCACAGATACG. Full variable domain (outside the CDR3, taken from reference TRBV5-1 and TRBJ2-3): KAGVTQTPRYLIKTRGQQVTLSCSPISGHRSVSWYQQTPGQGLQFLFEYFSETQRNKGNFPGRFSGRQFSNSRSEMNVSTLELGDSALYLCASSLGVRGLAGGFTDTQYFGPGTRLTVL.